The clone carrying this T cell receptor beta chain was counted a few times. The target antigen is unknown. Per germline, CDR1 WNHNN and CDR2 SYGVQD (reference sequence). This CDR3 spans 14 amino acids. V dropped 1 base and J dropped 2 bases, with 9 bases sitting between them. The sample originates from a study of long-term antiretroviral therapy in people with HIV. Overall study findings and caveats: Investigators report no available data on ART adherence, viral resistance or therapy changes.

A v3.0 immunoSEQ assay was performed at survey level. Some clones are missing from TCRdb's copy, which holds only in-frame ones; the method was immunoSEQ multiplex PCR. The sample carries 25,000 to 35,000 clones, roughly 87% recorded once. The clonotype was recovered from a man aged 50 or older with HIV. The starting material was unsorted PBMCs, obtained 2 years after starting antiretroviral therapy. J is TRBJ2-7 and V is TRBV10-1; tentatively, D is TRBD2 (6 bases). The CDR3 DNA reads as TGCGCCAGCAGTGAGTATCCGGGAGCCTACGAGCAGTACTTC. Translating it yields CASSEYPGAYEQYF.